This paragraph covers one TCR beta chain sequence. Its antigen is still unknown. This sample was included in a study of T cell responses to AZD1222 COVID-19 vaccine. Study-wide results and caveats: Donors skewed white British and female; clonal diversity was possibly underestimated. Nearly half of spike-specific TCRs reportedly target unmutated variant regions.

TCRdb's table, derived via immunoSEQ multiplex PCR, lists solely in-frame clones and lacks some. This sample has 40,000 to 55,000 clones, with about 86% found just once. Trimming cost V 4 bases and J 11 bases, with 13 bases left between them. Germline lookup yields CDR1 SGHNT and CDR2 YYREEE (reference sequence). CDR3 size: 12 residues. The genes are TRBV5-4 and TRBJ2-1; D not resolved. The sequenced sample was peripheral blood, obtained 28 days after the second AZD1222 dose. The receptor was isolated from an adult who received the AZD1222 COVID-19 vaccine. The CDR3 DNA reads as TGTGCCAGCAGCGTCACGACCTTACAGCAGTTCTTC. This translates into CASSVTTLQQFF. Together with reference TRBV5-4 and TRBJ2-1, the CDR3 gives the full variable domain: ETGVTQSPTHLIKTRGQQVTLRCSSQSGHNTVSWYQQALGQGPQFIFQYYREEENGRGNFPPRFSGLQFPNYSSELNVNALELDDSALYLCASSVTTLQQFFGPGTRLTVL.